The clone carrying this TCR beta chain has a single count. The sample originates from a study of blood T cell repertoires in COVID-19. About the research overall: From T cells, B-cell-depleted T cells, or PBMCs came the material, which was cDNA or gDNA.

In the original processing: Estimation of nucleated cell counts relied on the amplification of reference gene primers. Profiling relied on immunoSEQ multiplex PCR, and the TCRdb table lists in-frame clones only, not all of them. V and J calls and clone size are given by that table; D and trimming were obtained from the DNA. There are around 100,000 clones in the sample; 92% occur only once, and 1.5% to 2.5% lies in the top ten. The V segment lost 5 bases and the J segment 2 bases; nucleotides outside the gene matches: 6. The CDR3 spans 17 residues. CDR1 and CDR2 from the germline V gene are WSHSY and SAAADI. Seattle patient enrollment occurred during active infection, with longitudinal follow-up thereafter.

The rearrangement uses TRBV10-2 and TRBJ2-2; 12 positions agree with TRBD1. This sequence originates from a woman aged 45-60 years with COVID-19, enrolled during active disease. Sequencing input: peripheral blood. The CDR3 DNA reads TGCGCCAGCAGTTTTTCCGGGACAGGGGGCAACACCGGGGAGCTGTTTTTT. This sequence encodes CASSFSGTGGNTGELFF.